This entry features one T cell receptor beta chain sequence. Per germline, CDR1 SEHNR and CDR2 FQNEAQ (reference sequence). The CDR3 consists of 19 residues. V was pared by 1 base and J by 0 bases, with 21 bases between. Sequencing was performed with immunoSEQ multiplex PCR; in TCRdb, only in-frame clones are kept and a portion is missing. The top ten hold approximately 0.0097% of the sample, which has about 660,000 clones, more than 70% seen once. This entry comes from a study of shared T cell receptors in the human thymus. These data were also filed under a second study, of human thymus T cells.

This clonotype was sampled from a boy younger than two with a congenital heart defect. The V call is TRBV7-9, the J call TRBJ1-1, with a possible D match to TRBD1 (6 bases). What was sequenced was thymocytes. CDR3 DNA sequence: TGTGCCAGCAGCTTAGAGCCCCAGGGGCCTGGCGATATGAACACTGAAGCTTTCTTT. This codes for CASSLEPQGPGDMNTEAFF.